The TCR beta chain described here comes from a study of blood T cell repertoires in COVID-19. Study-wide background: Sites across the United States, Italy and Spain contributed samples from acute and convalescent COVID-19.

The CDR3 is 15 residues long. With 0 bases clipped from V and 4 bases from J, the junction kept 7 bases outside the gene matches. The germline gives CDR1 GTSNPN, CDR2 SVGIG (reference sequence). In the original analysis: Estimation of nucleated cell counts relied on the amplification of reference gene primers. Here immunoSEQ multiplex PCR was the method, and the copy in TCRdb shows in-frame clones only, minus some. V, J and clone size are those of that table, while D and trimming were read from the DNA. The sample lists around 190,000 clones; over 80% were seen once. Patients in Seattle were enrolled during active infection, then followed longitudinally.

This sequence joins TRBV30 and TRBJ1-2; 8 bases are a match to TRBD1. This receptor was obtained from a woman in her sixties with COVID-19, enrolled during active disease. Sequencing was performed on peripheral blood. The chain's CDR3 is CAWSVPPGGSYGYTF. Here the CDR3 DNA reads TGTGCCTGGAGTGTACCCCCAGGGGGCTCCTATGGCTACACCTTC.